This TCR beta chain comes out of a study of CD8 T cells in ankylosing spondylitis. This clonotype was recorded at least ten times. With molecular barcodes, quantitative 5'-RACE was used to make the TCR beta libraries. One entry per CDR3 protein, called by TCRdb with MiXCR from the 5' RACE reads. The sample carries some 300,000 distinct CDR3 sequences, under 25% recorded once. The germline V gene has CDR1 SGHRS and CDR2 YFSETQ. This CDR3 region has 13 residues. V was clipped by 4 bases and J by 3 bases; unmatched bases: 2. This chain joins TRBV5-1 and TRBJ1-2, with 8 bases fitting TRBD1. This TCR derives from a female donor with ankylosing spondylitis or in good health (not recorded which). Sequencing used blood, either unsorted or a sorted T cell fraction (not recorded which). Written as DNA, the CDR3 is TGCGCCAGCAGCATACAGGGGGACTATGGCTACACCTTC. It is translated as CASSIQGDYGYTF.